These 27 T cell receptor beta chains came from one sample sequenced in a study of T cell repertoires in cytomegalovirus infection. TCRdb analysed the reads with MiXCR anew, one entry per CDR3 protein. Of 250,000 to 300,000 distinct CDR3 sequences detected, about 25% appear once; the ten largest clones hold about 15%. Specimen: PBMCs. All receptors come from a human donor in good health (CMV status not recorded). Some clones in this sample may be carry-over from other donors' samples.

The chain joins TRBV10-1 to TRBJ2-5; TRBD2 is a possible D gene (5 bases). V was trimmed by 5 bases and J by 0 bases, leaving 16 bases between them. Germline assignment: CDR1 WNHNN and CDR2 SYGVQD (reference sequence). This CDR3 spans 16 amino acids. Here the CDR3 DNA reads TGCGCCAGCAGTCAGACCACCGGACTGTACCAAGAGACCCAGTACTTC. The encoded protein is CASSQTTGLYQETQYF.

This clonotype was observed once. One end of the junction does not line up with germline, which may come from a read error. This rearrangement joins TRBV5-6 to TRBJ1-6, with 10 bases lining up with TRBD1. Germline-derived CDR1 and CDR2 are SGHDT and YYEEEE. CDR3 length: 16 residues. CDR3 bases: TGTGCCAGCAGCCCGACAGGGGGCGGGCATAATTCGCCCCTCCACTTT. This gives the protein CASSPTGGGHNSPLHF.

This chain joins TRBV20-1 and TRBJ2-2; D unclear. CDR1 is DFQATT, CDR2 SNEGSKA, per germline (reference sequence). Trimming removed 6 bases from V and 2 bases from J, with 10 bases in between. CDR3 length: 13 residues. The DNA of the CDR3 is TGCAGTGCCCGGCCCCTCAACACCGGGGAGCTGTTTTTT. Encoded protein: CSARPLNTGELFF.

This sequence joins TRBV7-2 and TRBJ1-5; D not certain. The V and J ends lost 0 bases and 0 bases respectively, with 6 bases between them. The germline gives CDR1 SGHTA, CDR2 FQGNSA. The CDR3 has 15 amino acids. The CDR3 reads CASSLARNSNQPQHF. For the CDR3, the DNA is TGTGCCAGCAGCTTAGCTAGGAATAGCAATCAGCCCCAGCATTTT.

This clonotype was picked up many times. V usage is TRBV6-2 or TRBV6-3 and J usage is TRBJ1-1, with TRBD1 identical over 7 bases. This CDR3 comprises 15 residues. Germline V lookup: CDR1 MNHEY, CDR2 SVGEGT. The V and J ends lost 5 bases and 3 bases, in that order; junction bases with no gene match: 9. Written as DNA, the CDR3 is TGTGCCAGCAGTACACCAACAGGGGCCTACACTGAAGCTTTCTTT. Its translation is CASSTPTGAYTEAFF.

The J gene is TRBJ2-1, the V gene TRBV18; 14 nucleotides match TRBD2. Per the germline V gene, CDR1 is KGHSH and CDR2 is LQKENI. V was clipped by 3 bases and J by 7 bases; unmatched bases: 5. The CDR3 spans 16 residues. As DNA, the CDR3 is TGTGCCAGCTCACCTGGGTGGACTAGCGGGAGGAATGAGCAGTTCTTC. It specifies CASSPGWTSGRNEQFF.

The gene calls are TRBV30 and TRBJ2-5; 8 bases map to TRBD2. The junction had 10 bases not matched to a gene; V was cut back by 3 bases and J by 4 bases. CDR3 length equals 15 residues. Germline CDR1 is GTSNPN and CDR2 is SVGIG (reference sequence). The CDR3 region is CAWRGYSGILETQYF. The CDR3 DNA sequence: TGTGCCTGGAGGGGATATAGCGGGATCTTAGAGACCCAGTACTTC.

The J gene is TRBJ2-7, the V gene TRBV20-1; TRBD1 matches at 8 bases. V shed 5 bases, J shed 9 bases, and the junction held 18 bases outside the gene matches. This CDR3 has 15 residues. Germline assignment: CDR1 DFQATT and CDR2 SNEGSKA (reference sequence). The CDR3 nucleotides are TGCAGTGCTCACACCTCCGGACAGGGTATCCCGGTGCAGTACTTC. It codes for CSAHTSGQGIPVQYF.

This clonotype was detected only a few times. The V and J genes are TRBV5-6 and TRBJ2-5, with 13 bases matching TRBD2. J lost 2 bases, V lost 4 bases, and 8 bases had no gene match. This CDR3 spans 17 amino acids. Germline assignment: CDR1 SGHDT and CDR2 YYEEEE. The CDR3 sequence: CASSLPGLAGRQETQYF. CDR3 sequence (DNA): TGTGCCAGCAGCCTACCGGGACTAGCGGGGCGGCAAGAGACCCAGTACTTC.

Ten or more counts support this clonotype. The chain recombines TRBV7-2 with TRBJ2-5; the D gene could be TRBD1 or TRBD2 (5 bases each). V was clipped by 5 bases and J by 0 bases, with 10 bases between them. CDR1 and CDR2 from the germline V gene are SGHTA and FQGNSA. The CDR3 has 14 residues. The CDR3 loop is CASSLMGDQETQYF. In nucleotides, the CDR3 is TGTGCCAGCAGCCTCATGGGGGACCAAGAGACCCAGTACTTC.

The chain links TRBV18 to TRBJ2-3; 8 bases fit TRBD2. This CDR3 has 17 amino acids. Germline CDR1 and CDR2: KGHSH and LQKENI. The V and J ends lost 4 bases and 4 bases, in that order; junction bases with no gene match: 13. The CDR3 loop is CASSLPPRGVRADTQYF. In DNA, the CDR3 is TGTGCCAGCTCACTCCCTCCGCGGGGGGTTCGGGCAGATACGCAGTATTTT.

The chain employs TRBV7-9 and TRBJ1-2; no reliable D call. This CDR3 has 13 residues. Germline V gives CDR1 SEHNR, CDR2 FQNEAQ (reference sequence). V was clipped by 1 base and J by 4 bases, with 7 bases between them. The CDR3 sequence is CASSLENGYGYTF. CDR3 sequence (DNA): TGTGCCAGCAGCTTAGAGAACGGCTATGGCTACACCTTC.

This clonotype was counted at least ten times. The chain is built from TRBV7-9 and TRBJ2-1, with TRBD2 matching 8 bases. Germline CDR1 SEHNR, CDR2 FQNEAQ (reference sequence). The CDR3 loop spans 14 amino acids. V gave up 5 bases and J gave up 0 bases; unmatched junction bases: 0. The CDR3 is CASSSGSSYNEQFF. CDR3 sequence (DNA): TGTGCCAGCAGCAGCGGGAGCTCCTACAATGAGCAGTTCTTC.

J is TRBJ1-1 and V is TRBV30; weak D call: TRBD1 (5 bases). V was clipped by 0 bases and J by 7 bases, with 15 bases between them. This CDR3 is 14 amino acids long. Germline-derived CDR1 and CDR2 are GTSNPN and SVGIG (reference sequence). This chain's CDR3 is CAWSVGRLRGEAFF. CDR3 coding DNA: TGTGCCTGGAGTGTCGGACGGCTGAGGGGTGAAGCTTTCTTT.

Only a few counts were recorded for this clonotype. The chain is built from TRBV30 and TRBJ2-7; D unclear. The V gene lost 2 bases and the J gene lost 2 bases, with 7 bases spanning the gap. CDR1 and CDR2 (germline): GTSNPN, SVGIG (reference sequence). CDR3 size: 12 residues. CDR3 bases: TGTGCCTGGAGTCGTCACACCTACGAGCAGTACTTC. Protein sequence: CAWSRHTYEQYF.

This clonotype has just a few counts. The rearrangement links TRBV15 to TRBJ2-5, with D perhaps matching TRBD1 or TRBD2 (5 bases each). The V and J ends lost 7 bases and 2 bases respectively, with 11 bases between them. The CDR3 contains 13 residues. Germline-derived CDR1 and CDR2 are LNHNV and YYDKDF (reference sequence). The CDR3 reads CATMGREQETQYF. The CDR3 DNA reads TGTGCCACCATGGGCAGGGAGCAAGAGACCCAGTACTTC. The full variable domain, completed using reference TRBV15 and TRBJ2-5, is DAMVIQNPRYQVTQFGKPVTLSCSQTLNHNVMYWYQQKSSQAPKLLFHYYDKDFNNEADTPDNFQSRRPNTSFCFLDIRSPGLGDTAMYLCATMGREQETQYFGPGTRLLVL.

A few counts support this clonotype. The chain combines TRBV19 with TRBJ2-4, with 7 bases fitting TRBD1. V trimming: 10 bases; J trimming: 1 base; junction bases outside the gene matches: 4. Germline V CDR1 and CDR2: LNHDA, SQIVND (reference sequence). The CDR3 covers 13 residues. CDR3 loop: CATGGEAKNIQYF. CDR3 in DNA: TGTGCCACAGGGGGTGAGGCCAAAAACATTCAGTACTTC.

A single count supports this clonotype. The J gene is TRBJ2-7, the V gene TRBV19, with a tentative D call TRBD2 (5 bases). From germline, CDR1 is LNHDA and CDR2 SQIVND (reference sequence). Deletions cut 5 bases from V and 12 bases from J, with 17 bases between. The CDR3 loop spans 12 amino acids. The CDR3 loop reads CASSHQAGIWYF. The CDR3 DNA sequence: TGTGCCAGTAGTCACCAAGCCGGGATATGGTACTTC.

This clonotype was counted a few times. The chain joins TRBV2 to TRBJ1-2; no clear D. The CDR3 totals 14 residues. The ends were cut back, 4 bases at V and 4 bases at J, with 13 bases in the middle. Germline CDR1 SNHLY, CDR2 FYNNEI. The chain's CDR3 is CASSASEDSYGYTF. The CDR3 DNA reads TGTGCCAGCAGTGCTTCGGAGGATTCCTATGGCTACACCTTC.

In DNA, the CDR3 is TGTGCCTCCGGCGTGATAGAGACCCAGTACTTC. Amino acids: CASGVIETQYF. This chain joins TRBV6-6 and TRBJ2-5; no clear D gene. Trimming pared 11 bases from V and 4 bases from J, leaving 11 bases between. Germline values: CDR1 MNHNY, CDR2 SVGAGI (reference sequence). The CDR3 sequence is 11 residues long.

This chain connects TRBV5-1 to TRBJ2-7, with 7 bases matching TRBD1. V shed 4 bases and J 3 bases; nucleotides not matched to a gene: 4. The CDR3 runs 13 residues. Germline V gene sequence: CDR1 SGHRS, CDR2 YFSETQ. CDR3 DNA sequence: TGCGCCAGCAGCCGGGCAGGGGGCTACGAGCAGTACTTC. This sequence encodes CASSRAGGYEQYF.

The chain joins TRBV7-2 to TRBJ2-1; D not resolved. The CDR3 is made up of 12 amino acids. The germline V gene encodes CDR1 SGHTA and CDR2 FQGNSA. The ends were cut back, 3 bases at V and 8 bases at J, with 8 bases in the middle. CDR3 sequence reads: CASSFNRDEQFF. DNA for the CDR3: TGTGCCAGCAGCTTTAACCGGGATGAGCAGTTCTTC. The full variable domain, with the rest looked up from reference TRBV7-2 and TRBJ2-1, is GAGVSQSPSNKVTEKGKDVELRCDPISGHTALYWYRQSLGQGLEFLIYFQGNSAPDKSGLPSDRFSAERTGGSVSTLTIQRTQQEDSAVYLCASSFNRDEQFFGPGTRLTVL.

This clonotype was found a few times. Written as DNA, the CDR3 is TGTGCCAGCAGCTTCGGGTCCGGCTCCTACGAGCAGTACTTC. Translating gives CASSFGSGSYEQYF. The chain is built from TRBV7-2 and TRBJ2-7; no firm D call. The ends were cut back, 3 bases at V and 0 bases at J, with 9 bases in the middle. Germline V gene lookup returns CDR1 SGHTA and CDR2 FQGNSA. This CDR3 has 14 amino acids.

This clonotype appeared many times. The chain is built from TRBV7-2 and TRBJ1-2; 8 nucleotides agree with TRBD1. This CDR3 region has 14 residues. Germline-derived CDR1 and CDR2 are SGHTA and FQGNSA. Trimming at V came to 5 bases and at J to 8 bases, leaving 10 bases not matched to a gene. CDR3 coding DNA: TGTGCCAGCAGCCCCCGACAGGGGTGGGCAGGCTACACCTTC. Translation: CASSPRQGWAGYTF.

Written as DNA, the CDR3 is TGCGCCAGCAGCTTGAGAGGGACAATTCAAGTTCAAGAGACCCAGTACTTC. It yields the protein CASSLRGTIQVQETQYF. The chain employs TRBV5-1 and TRBJ2-5; D possibly corresponds to TRBD1 (6 bases). Trimming took off 1 base at V and 2 bases at J, with 18 bases between the two ends. Germline CDR1 is SGHRS and CDR2 is YFSETQ. CDR3 size: 17 residues.

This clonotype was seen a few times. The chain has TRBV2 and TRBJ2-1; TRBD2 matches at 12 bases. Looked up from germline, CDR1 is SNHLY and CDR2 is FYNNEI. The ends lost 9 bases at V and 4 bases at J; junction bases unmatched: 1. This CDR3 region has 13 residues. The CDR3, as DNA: TGTGCCAGGGGACTAGCGGGTTACAATGAGCAGTTCTTC. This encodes CARGLAGYNEQFF. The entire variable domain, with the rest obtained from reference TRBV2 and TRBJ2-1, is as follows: EPEVTQTPSHQVTQMGQEVILRCVPISNHLYFYWYRQILGQKVEFLVSFYNNEISEKSEIFDDQFSVERPDGSNFTLKIRSTKLEDSAMYFCARGLAGYNEQFFGPGTRLTVL.

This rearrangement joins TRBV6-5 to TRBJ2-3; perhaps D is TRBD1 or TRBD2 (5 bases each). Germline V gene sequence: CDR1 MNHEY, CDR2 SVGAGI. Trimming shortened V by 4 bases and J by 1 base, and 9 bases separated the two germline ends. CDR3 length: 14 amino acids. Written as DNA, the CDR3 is TGTGCCAGCAGTTCGAGGGACGGCACAGATACGCAGTATTTT. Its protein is CASSSRDGTDTQYF.